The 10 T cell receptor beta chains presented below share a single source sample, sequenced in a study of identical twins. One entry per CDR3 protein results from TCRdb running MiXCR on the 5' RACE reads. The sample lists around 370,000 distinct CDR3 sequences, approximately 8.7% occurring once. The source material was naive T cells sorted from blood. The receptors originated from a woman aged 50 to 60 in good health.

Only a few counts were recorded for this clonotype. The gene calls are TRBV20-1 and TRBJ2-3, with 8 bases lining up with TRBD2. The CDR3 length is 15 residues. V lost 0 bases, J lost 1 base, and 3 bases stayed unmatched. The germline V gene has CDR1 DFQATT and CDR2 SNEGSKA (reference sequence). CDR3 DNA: TGCAGTGCTAGAGATCTTAGCGGGGGCACAGATACGCAGTATTTT. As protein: CSARDLSGGTDTQYF.

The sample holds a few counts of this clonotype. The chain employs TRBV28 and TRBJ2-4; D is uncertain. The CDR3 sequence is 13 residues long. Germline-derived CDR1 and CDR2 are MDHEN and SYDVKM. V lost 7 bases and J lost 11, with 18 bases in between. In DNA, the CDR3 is TGTGCCAGCAATCCGCCCGACACGTCCTTTCAGTACTTC. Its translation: CASNPPDTSFQYF.

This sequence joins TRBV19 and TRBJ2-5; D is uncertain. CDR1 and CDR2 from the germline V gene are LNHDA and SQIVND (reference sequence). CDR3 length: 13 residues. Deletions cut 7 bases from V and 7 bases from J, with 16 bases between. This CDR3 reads CASTATTSGTQYF. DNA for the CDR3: TGTGCCAGTACCGCGACAACCTCAGGGACCCAGTACTTC.

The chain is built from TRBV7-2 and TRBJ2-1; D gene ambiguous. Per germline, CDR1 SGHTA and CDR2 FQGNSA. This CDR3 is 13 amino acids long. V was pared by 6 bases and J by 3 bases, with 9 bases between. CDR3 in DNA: TGTGCCAGCAGGTACGGCGGCTACAATGAGCAGTTCTTC. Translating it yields CASRYGGYNEQFF.

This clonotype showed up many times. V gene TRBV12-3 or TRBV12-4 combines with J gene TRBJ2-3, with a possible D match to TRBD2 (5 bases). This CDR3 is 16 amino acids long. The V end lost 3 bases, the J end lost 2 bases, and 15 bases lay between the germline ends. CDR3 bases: TGTGCCAGCAGTTTTCGGAGCGGAAGGTCCACAGATACGCAGTATTTT. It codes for CASSFRSGRSTDTQYF.

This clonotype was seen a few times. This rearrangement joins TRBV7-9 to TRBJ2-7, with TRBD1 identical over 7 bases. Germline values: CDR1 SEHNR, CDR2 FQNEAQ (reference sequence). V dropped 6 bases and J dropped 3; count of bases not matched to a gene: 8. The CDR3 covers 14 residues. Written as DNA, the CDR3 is TGTGCCAGCAGTCTCCTGGGACAGAACTACGAGCAGTACGTC. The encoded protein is CASSLLGQNYEQYV.

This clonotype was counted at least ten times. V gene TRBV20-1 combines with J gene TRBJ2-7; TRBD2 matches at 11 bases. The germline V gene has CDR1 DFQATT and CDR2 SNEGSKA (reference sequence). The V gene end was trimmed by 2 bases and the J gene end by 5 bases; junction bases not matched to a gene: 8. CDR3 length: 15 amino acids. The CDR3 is CSARSLEGLADEQYF. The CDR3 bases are TGCAGTGCTAGATCCCTAGAGGGACTAGCGGACGAGCAGTACTTC.

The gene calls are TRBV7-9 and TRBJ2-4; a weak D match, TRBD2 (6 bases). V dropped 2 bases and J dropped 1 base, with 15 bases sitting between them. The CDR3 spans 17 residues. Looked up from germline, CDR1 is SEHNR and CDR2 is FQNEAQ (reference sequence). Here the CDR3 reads CASSLNFSGVAKNIQYF. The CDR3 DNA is TGTGCCAGCAGCTTAAATTTTAGCGGAGTGGCCAAAAACATTCAGTACTTC.

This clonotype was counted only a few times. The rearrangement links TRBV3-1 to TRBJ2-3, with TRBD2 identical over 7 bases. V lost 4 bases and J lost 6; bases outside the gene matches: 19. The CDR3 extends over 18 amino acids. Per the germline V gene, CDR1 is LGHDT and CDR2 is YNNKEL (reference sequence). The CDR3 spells CASSPLVGGTPGGDTQYF. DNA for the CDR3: TGTGCCAGCAGCCCCTTGGTAGGCGGGACCCCCGGGGGGGATACGCAGTATTTT.

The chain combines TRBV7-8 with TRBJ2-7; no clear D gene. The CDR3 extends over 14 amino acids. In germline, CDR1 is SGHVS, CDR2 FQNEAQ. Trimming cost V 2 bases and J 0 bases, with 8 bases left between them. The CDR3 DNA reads TGTGCCAGCAGCTTACCCGAAGGCTCCTACGAGCAGTACGTC. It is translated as CASSLPEGSYEQYV.